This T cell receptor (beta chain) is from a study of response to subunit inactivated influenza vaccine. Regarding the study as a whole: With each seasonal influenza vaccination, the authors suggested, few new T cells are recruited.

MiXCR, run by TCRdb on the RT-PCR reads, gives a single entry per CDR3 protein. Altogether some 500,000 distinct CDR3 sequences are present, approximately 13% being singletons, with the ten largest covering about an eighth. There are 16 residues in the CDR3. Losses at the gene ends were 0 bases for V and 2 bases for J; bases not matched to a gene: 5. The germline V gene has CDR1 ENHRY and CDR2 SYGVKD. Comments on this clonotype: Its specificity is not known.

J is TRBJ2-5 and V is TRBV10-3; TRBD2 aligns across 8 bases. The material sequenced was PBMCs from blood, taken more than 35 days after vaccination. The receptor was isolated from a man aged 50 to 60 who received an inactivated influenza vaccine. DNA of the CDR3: TGTGCCATCAGTGAGTCGGGGAGCGGGGGACAAGAGACCCAGTACTTC. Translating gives CAISESGSGGQETQYF.